This T cell receptor (beta chain) was captured by sequencing in a study of metastatic and nonmetastatic thyroid tumors. As for the study in general: Repertoires of blood and of tissue (tumor or nodule) from malignant and benign thyroid patients were compared. Study outcomes and limitations: Across blood and tumor, TCR beta diversity in malignant thyroid tumors was reportedly significantly higher than in benign nodules.

There are 17 residues in the CDR3. CDR1 is SGHAT, CDR2 FQNNGV, per germline. The J segment lost 2 bases and the V segment lost 3 bases, leaving 10 bases of the junction unmatched. Each patient went into thyroid surgery without having received any treatment. Details on this clone: What it recognizes is unknown.

In the source study's methods: Across clinicopathological groups, CDR3 differences served as the basis for building a distant-metastasis classifier for papillary thyroid cancer. TCRdb reanalyzed the PCR reads via MiXCR. The V and J calls come from TCRdb's annotation, not from the publication. The data hold about 6,200 clones, with about 32% observed a single time. The sequence was collected from a female donor with papillary thyroid cancer or a benign thyroid nodule (not recorded which). Some clones in this sample may be carry-over from other donors' samples. The sequenced material came from adjacent normal tissue. The chain has TRBV11-2 and TRBJ2-1; 7 bases are a match to TRBD1. The DNA of the CDR3 is TGTGCCAGCAGCTTTTTCCCGCCGGGACAGACCTACAATGAGCAGTTCTTC. Translating gives CASSFFPPGQTYNEQFF.